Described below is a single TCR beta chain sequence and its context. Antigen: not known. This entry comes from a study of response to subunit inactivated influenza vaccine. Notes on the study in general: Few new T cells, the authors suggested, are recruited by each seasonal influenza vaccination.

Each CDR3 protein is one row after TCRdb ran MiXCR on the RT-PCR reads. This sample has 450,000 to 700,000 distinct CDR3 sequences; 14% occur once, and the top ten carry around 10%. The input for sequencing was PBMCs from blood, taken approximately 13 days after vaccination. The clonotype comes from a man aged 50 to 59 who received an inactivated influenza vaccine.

The DNA of the CDR3 is TGTGCCAGCAGCCAGCTAGGTACCGGGGAGCTGTTTTTT. Encoded protein: CASSQLGTGELFF. The chain uses TRBV12-3 or TRBV12-4 and TRBJ2-2; D gene ambiguous. The CDR3 consists of 13 residues. V gave up 6 bases and J gave up 5 bases, with 10 bases separating them.